Listed below are T cell receptor beta chains from one sample, sequenced in a study of PD-1 blockade in mismatch repair-deficient tumors. Generated by immunoSEQ multiplex PCR, the TCRdb table keeps only in-frame clones and is missing some. The sample consists of about 110,000 clones, around three quarters of them appearing once. The sample was peripheral blood, taken approximately 60 weeks after starting pembrolizumab. These receptors originate from an adult with mismatch repair-deficient cancer. Both conserved end residues are part of each CDR3. A D gene is named only where the DNA matches it firmly. The size of a clone is reported for some rows only, either as once, few or many, or as a class for expanded clones.

CASSVRDNEQFF TGTGCCAGCAGCGTACGTGACAATGAGCAGTTCTTC . . TRBJ2-1 TRBV9
CASSWQKGGIYGYTF TGTGCCAGCAGCTGGCAGAAGGGGGGAATCTATGGCTACACCTTC . . TRBJ1-2 TRBV5-4
CASSLSGLNTEAFF TGTGCCAGCAGCCTTTCGGGTCTTAACACTGAAGCTTTCTTT . . TRBJ1-1 TRBV7-9
CASSPTRPMGPQLNEQFF TGTGCCAGCAGTCCCACTCGTCCGATGGGTCCACAATTGAATGAGCAGTTCTTC . . TRBJ2-1 TRBV27
CASSQAGSGSSYNEQFF TGCGCCAGCAGCCAAGCAGGCAGCGGGAGCTCCTACAATGAGCAGTTCTTC . TRBD2 TRBJ2-1 TRBV4-1
CASSTPRQGGVYNEQFF TGTGCCAGCAGCACGCCGCGCCAGGGCGGGGTTTACAATGAGCAGTTCTTC . . TRBJ2-1 TRBV9
CASSPDREETQYF TGTGCCAGCAGCCCAGACAGGGAAGAGACCCAGTACTTC . TRBD1 TRBJ2-5 TRBV11-2
CASSYSGQGGTDTQYF TGTGCCAGCAGTTACTCGGGACAGGGGGGCACAGATACGCAGTATTTT . TRBD1 TRBJ2-3 TRBV6-5
CASSLDSGRAPGELFF TGTGCCAGCAGCTTAGACAGCGGGAGGGCCCCGGGGGAGCTGTTTTTT . TRBD2 TRBJ2-2 TRBV11-3
CASSPEGVAPSNEQFF TGTGCCAGCAGCCCAGAGGGGGTTGCCCCTTCCAATGAGCAGTTCTTC . . TRBJ2-1 TRBV27
CASSLPGQGPYEQYF TGTGCCAGCAGTTTACCGGGACAGGGCCCCTACGAGCAGTACTTC . TRBD1 TRBJ2-7 TRBV27
CASSFPGQGTDTQYF TGTGCCAGCAGCTTTCCGGGACAGGGCACAGATACGCAGTATTTT . TRBD1 TRBJ2-3 TRBV7-8
CSALSDRADSEAFF TGCAGCGCCTTATCCGACCGCGCGGACTCTGAAGCTTTCTTT . . TRBJ1-1 TRBV29-1
CAWSVGRGIQPQHF TGTGCCTGGAGTGTGGGTAGAGGTATTCAGCCCCAGCATTTT . . TRBJ1-5 TRBV30
CASSQELTTEAFF TGTGCCAGCAGCCAAGAACTGACCACTGAAGCTTTCTTT . . TRBJ1-1 TRBV14
CASNSALSTDTQYF TGTGCCAGCAATTCGGCCCTAAGCACAGATACGCAGTATTTT . . TRBJ2-3 TRBV2
CASSTPGGATDTQYF TGTGCCAGCAGTACCCCGGGGGGCGCCACAGATACGCAGTATTTT . . TRBJ2-3 TRBV28
CASRTGRRNTGELFF TGTGCCAGCAGAACCGGCAGGAGGAACACCGGGGAGCTGTTTTTT . . TRBJ2-2 TRBV6-5
CASSVWGDSYNEQFF TGTGCCAGCAGCGTTTGGGGAGACTCCTACAATGAGCAGTTCTTC . . TRBJ2-1 TRBV9
CASSYGRVDTIYF TGTGCCAGCAGTTACGGCAGGGTGGACACCATATATTTT few . TRBJ1-3 TRBV6-5
CASSLASGVGTGELFF TGTGCCAGCAGCTTAGCCTCGGGAGTGGGCACCGGGGAGCTGTTTTTT . . TRBJ2-2 TRBV7-2
CASSPGGLATNNEQFF TGTGCCAGCAGCCCGGGGGGACTAGCGACAAACAATGAGCAGTTCTTC . TRBD2 TRBJ2-1 TRBV13
CASSATGTGGSANEKLFF TGTGCCAGCAGCGCGACGGGAACGGGCGGGTCGGCTAATGAAAAACTGTTTTTT . . TRBJ1-4 TRBV9
CASSSGGELFF TGTGCCAGCAGCTCAGGGGGGGAGCTGTTTTTT . . TRBJ2-2 TRBV5-8
CAISAAGSGYEQYF TGTGCCATCAGTGCGGCGGGTTCTGGGTACGAGCAGTACTTC . . TRBJ2-7 TRBV10-3
CASSLDRFSHEQYF TGTGCCAGCAGCTTGGACCGATTTTCCCACGAGCAGTACTTC . . TRBJ2-7 TRBV7-3
CATSREYQETQYF TGTGCCACGAGCAGGGAGTACCAAGAGACCCAGTACTTC . . TRBJ2-5 TRBV19
CASSELAGGYNEQFF TGTGCCAGCAGTGAACTAGCGGGAGGGTACAATGAGCAGTTCTTC many TRBD2 TRBJ2-1 TRBV6-1
CASRGDSLGHGYTF TGTGCCAGCAGAGGGGACAGTCTCGGACATGGCTACACCTTC . TRBD1 TRBJ1-2 TRBV6-6